This TCR beta chain originates from a study of early T cells in non-severe SARS-CoV-2 infection. At the level of the study: Sequencing used unsorted whole-blood bulk RNA, so chains lack pairing.

Researchers attached unique molecular identifiers to individual cDNA molecules. TCRdb analysed the 5' RACE reads with MiXCR anew, one entry per CDR3 protein. The repertoire holds tens of thousands of distinct CDR3 sequences, with approximately 10% as singletons. Looked up from germline, CDR1 is SGHTA and CDR2 is FQGNSA. The CDR3 consists of 17 residues. Trimming cost V 5 bases and J 1 base; bases outside gene matches: 11. In its sample, this clonotype was seen a few times. V gene TRBV7-2 combines with J gene TRBJ1-3, with 7 bases that match TRBD1. The material sequenced was whole blood, taken at baseline. The TCR was taken from an adult who was a healthcare worker with PCR-confirmed SARS-CoV-2 infection or an uninfected control (not recorded which). The CDR3 DNA follows: TGTGCCAGCAGCCCTGGGTCAGGGGGTCTGTCTGGAAACACCATATATTTT. It is translated as CASSPGSGGLSGNTIYF.